A selection of T cell receptor beta chains follows, all from one sample in a study of OX40 agonist ivuxolimab in advanced cancers. The repertoire was sequenced with immunoSEQ multiplex PCR; TCRdb's copy has only in-frame clones and lacks some. Of some 96,000 clones listed, around 91% were seen once; the top ten hold approximately 0.16%. The starting material was CD4+ or CD8+ T cells sorted from blood, obtained in a trial of the OX40 agonist ivuxolimab. These receptor sequences come from an adult with an advanced solid tumor such as melanoma, head and neck, liver or kidney cancer. The CDR3 runs from the conserved cysteine through the conserved F or W. The order of the fields is J gene, D gene, V gene, clone size, CDR3 DNA, CDR3 protein. The D gene is left open where the match is weak. Where a row states a size, it is once, few, many or the class of an expanded clone; other rows omit it.

J gene: TRBJ1-6
D gene: .
V gene: TRBV6-6
clone size: .
CDR3 DNA: TGTGCCAGCAGTCCACAGGGAGGGAATTCACCCCTCCACTTT
CDR3 protein: CASSPQGGNSPLHF

J gene: TRBJ1-3
D gene: .
V gene: TRBV2
clone size: .
CDR3 DNA: TGTGCCAGCAGTTTGGGCCAGATTCTCCTCGGAAACACCATATATTTT
CDR3 protein: CASSLGQILLGNTIYF

J gene: TRBJ1-1
D gene: .
V gene: TRBV27
clone size: .
CDR3 DNA: TGTGCCAGCAGTTCGGGATGGGGGTCGAGCACTGAAGCTTTCTTT
CDR3 protein: CASSSGWGSSTEAFF

J gene: TRBJ2-7
D gene: .
V gene: TRBV6-1
clone size: .
CDR3 DNA: TGTGCCAGCAGTGAAGAGACGATGGGGGGTAGGGGCTACGAGCAGTACTTC
CDR3 protein: CASSEETMGGRGYEQYF

J gene: TRBJ2-7
D gene: TRBD1
V gene: TRBV6-1
clone size: .
CDR3 DNA: TGTGCCAGCAGGGGGACAGGGGGCGACGAGCAGTACTTC
CDR3 protein: CASRGTGGDEQYF

J gene: TRBJ2-7
D gene: .
V gene: TRBV28
clone size: few
CDR3 DNA: TGTGCCAGCAGTTTGGGGCAGACCTACGAGCAGTACTTC
CDR3 protein: CASSLGQTYEQYF

J gene: TRBJ2-2
D gene: TRBD2
V gene: TRBV11-2
clone size: .
CDR3 DNA: TGTGCCAGCAGCAGGCGGGAGGGCTTCACCGGGGAGCTGTTTTTT
CDR3 protein: CASSRREGFTGELFF

J gene: TRBJ2-5
D gene: .
V gene: TRBV5-1
clone size: once
CDR3 DNA: TGCGCCAGCAGCGGGGGTCCACTCTTCCCCCAAGAGACCCAGTACTTC
CDR3 protein: CASSGGPLFPQETQYF

J gene: TRBJ2-5
D gene: TRBD2
V gene: TRBV5-1
clone size: .
CDR3 DNA: TGCGCCAGCAGCCCGGGGGGGGGTTTCGAGACCCAGTACTTC
CDR3 protein: CASSPGGGFETQYF

J gene: TRBJ2-6
D gene: .
V gene: TRBV27
clone size: .
CDR3 DNA: TGTGCCAGCAGTTCTTGGGCGAACTCTGGGGCCAACGTCCTGACTTTC
CDR3 protein: CASSSWANSGANVLTF

J gene: TRBJ1-1
D gene: .
V gene: TRBV7-9
clone size: .
CDR3 DNA: TGTGCCAGCAGCTTAGGTCTAAAGAGGTTAACACCTAACTACACTGAAGCTTTCTTT
CDR3 protein: CASSLGLKRLTPNYTEAFF

J gene: TRBJ2-7
D gene: TRBD2
V gene: TRBV11-2
clone size: .
CDR3 DNA: TGTGCCAGCAGCTTAGATTCACTAGCGGGAGGATTCCACGAGCAGTACTTC
CDR3 protein: CASSLDSLAGGFHEQYF

J gene: TRBJ2-6
D gene: TRBD1
V gene: TRBV6-1
clone size: few
CDR3 DNA: TGTGCCAACAGGGGCGTTGGGGCCAACGTCCTGACTTTC
CDR3 protein: CANRGVGANVLTF

J gene: TRBJ2-3
D gene: .
V gene: TRBV29-1
clone size: .
CDR3 DNA: TGCAGCGTTGATGGTGGGAGTCGCACAGATACGCAGTATTTT
CDR3 protein: CSVDGGSRTDTQYF

J gene: TRBJ1-5
D gene: .
V gene: TRBV19
clone size: .
CDR3 DNA: TGTGCCGGAGGGAACAATCAGCCCCAGCATTTT
CDR3 protein: CAGGNNQPQHF

J gene: TRBJ1-2
D gene: .
V gene: TRBV6-4
clone size: once
CDR3 DNA: TGTGCCAGCAGTGCGCCGGGAAAATTTGTTTTC
CDR3 protein: CASSAPGKFVF

J gene: TRBJ2-1
D gene: TRBD2
V gene: TRBV7-3
clone size: .
CDR3 DNA: TGTGCCAGCAGCTTAAGCCTAGCGGCATACAATGAGCAGTTCTTC
CDR3 protein: CASSLSLAAYNEQFF

J gene: TRBJ1-4
D gene: .
V gene: TRBV2
clone size: .
CDR3 DNA: TGTGCCAGCAGTGAGGTGGAGCCTGGAAAACTGTTTTTT
CDR3 protein: CASSEVEPGKLFF

J gene: TRBJ2-6
D gene: .
V gene: TRBV28
clone size: .
CDR3 DNA: TGTGCCAGCAGTTTTAGGTATGGGGCCAACGTCCTGACTTTC
CDR3 protein: CASSFRYGANVLTF

J gene: TRBJ2-1
D gene: TRBD1
V gene: TRBV7-9
clone size: once
CDR3 DNA: TGTGCCAGCAGCCGCCGACAGGGGTCCTACAATGAGCAGTTCTTC
CDR3 protein: CASSRRQGSYNEQFF

J gene: TRBJ2-1
D gene: TRBD2
V gene: TRBV5-1
clone size: .
CDR3 DNA: TGCGCCAGCAGCTTTAATCGCGGGGGAAATGAGCAGTTCTTC
CDR3 protein: CASSFNRGGNEQFF

J gene: TRBJ2-7
D gene: .
V gene: TRBV28
clone size: .
CDR3 DNA: TGTGCCAGCAGTTTAGGCCCTTGGCCCGAGCAGTACTTC
CDR3 protein: CASSLGPWPEQYF

J gene: TRBJ2-3
D gene: TRBD2
V gene: TRBV9
clone size: .
CDR3 DNA: TGTGCCAGCAGCAGACGGACTAGCGGGTTAGCAGATACGCAGTATTTT
CDR3 protein: CASSRRTSGLADTQYF

J gene: TRBJ2-1
D gene: TRBD1
V gene: TRBV2
clone size: .
CDR3 DNA: TGTGCCAGTACCGGACAGGTAACCTACAATGAGCAGTTCTTC
CDR3 protein: CASTGQVTYNEQFF

J gene: TRBJ1-4
D gene: .
V gene: TRBV10-1
clone size: .
CDR3 DNA: TGCGCCAGCAGTGAGTCCCTTGAAGAAAAACTGTTTTTT
CDR3 protein: CASSESLEEKLFF

J gene: TRBJ2-3
D gene: .
V gene: TRBV11-2
clone size: .
CDR3 DNA: TGTGCCAGCAGTCTAACGGGGACTAGCACAGATACGCAGTATTTT
CDR3 protein: CASSLTGTSTDTQYF

J gene: TRBJ1-4
D gene: TRBD1
V gene: TRBV5-1
clone size: .
CDR3 DNA: TGCGCCAGCAGACTAACAGGGGATAATGAAAAACTGTTTTTT
CDR3 protein: CASRLTGDNEKLFF

J gene: TRBJ2-7
D gene: TRBD2
V gene: TRBV19
clone size: once
CDR3 DNA: TGTGCCAGTAGTCCCCCCGGGTCGGCGGGAGTCTACGAGCAGTACTTC
CDR3 protein: CASSPPGSAGVYEQYF

J gene: TRBJ2-7
D gene: TRBD2
V gene: TRBV28
clone size: .
CDR3 DNA: TGTGCCAGCAGAACCCCTCTAGCGGGAGCTTACGAGCAGTACTTC
CDR3 protein: CASRTPLAGAYEQYF

J gene: TRBJ1-4
D gene: TRBD1
V gene: TRBV19
clone size: once
CDR3 DNA: TGTGCCAGTAGTCTCCGGACAGGAAGTGAAAAACTGTTTTTT
CDR3 protein: CASSLRTGSEKLFF

J gene: TRBJ2-7
D gene: .
V gene: TRBV7-2
clone size: few
CDR3 DNA: TGTGCCAGCAGTCCCGGGACTCCGAGGGTTGCGCAGTACTTC
CDR3 protein: CASSPGTPRVAQYF

J gene: TRBJ1-1
D gene: TRBD1
V gene: TRBV5-4
clone size: .
CDR3 DNA: TGTGCCAGCAGCTTTCCAGGGGGTTCGGGCACTGAAGCTTTCTTT
CDR3 protein: CASSFPGGSGTEAFF

J gene: TRBJ2-4
D gene: TRBD2
V gene: TRBV7-9
clone size: .
CDR3 DNA: TGTGCCAGCAGCCGGGGACTAGCAACCCAAGGTGCCAAAAACATTCAGTACTTC
CDR3 protein: CASSRGLATQGAKNIQYF

J gene: TRBJ1-2
D gene: .
V gene: TRBV18
clone size: .
CDR3 DNA: TGTGCCAGCTCACCACGGTTAGACTATGGCTACACCTTC
CDR3 protein: CASSPRLDYGYTF

J gene: TRBJ2-2
D gene: .
V gene: TRBV12-5
clone size: .
CDR3 DNA: TGTGCTAGCCAAGTTTGGGCCACCGGGGAGCTGTTTTTT
CDR3 protein: CASQVWATGELFF

J gene: TRBJ2-1
D gene: TRBD2
V gene: TRBV28
clone size: .
CDR3 DNA: TGTGCCAGCAGTTTATGGGAACTAGCGGGAGGGTACAATGAGCAGTTCTTC
CDR3 protein: CASSLWELAGGYNEQFF

J gene: TRBJ1-5
D gene: .
V gene: TRBV19
clone size: .
CDR3 DNA: TGTGCCACCGGTTTGGAGCCCCAGCATTTT
CDR3 protein: CATGLEPQHF